Below, 32 T cell receptor beta chains from the same sample are listed, as sequenced in a study of T cells in Graves' hyperthyroidism and ophthalmopathy. The TCR beta CDR3 regions underwent amplification using RNA transcripts as the source. With the HTBI primer set, the TCR CDR3 went through a first round of RT-PCR. TCRdb redid the calling of the multiplex PCR reads with MiXCR, one entry per CDR3 protein. The sample includes roughly 650,000 distinct CDR3 sequences, 16% of them seen just once. Sequencing used blood. The receptors here all came from a woman aged 40-49 years with Graves' ophthalmopathy.

This clonotype was found many times. The V and J genes are TRBV10-3 and TRBJ2-7; D ambiguous. This CDR3 comprises 14 residues. Trimming removed 3 bases at V and 4 bases at J, with 13 bases between. The germline gives CDR1 ENHRY, CDR2 SYGVKD. The CDR3: CAISEPDRPYEQYF. The CDR3 region has the DNA TGTGCCATCAGTGAACCAGACCGGCCTTACGAGCAGTACTTC.

This clonotype was detected many times. J is TRBJ2-1 and V is TRBV5-1, with D perhaps TRBD1 (6 bases). CDR3 length: 15 amino acids. The germline CDR1 and CDR2 sequences are SGHRS and YFSETQ. V gave up 4 bases and J gave up 3 bases, with 14 bases separating them. CDR3 coding DNA: TGCGCCAGCAGCATAACCGGGACATACTACAATGAGCAGTTCTTC. It yields the protein CASSITGTYYNEQFF.

The V call is TRBV6-1, the J call TRBJ1-5, with no clear D. CDR1 and CDR2 (germline): MNHNS, SASEGT. The length of the CDR3 is 14 residues. Trimming took 5 bases from V and 0 from J, leaving 8 bases between them. The CDR3 reads CASSPVDSNQPQHF. Here the CDR3 DNA reads TGTGCCAGCAGTCCCGTGGATAGCAATCAGCCCCAGCATTTT.

This clonotype was seen a few times. This chain links TRBV9 with TRBJ2-3; 7 bases agree with TRBD1. Trimming removed 0 bases from V and 2 bases from J; junction bases left unmatched: 18. Germline assignment: CDR1 SGDLS and CDR2 YYNGEE. This CDR3 spans 20 amino acids. CDR3 protein: CASSVDPGQFSLRVTDTQYF. The CDR3 bases are TGTGCCAGCAGCGTAGACCCGGGACAGTTCTCGTTGCGTGTCACAGATACGCAGTATTTT.

This clonotype occurred a few times. This chain uses TRBV7-2 with TRBJ2-7; 10 bases are shared with TRBD1. CDR1 SGHTA and CDR2 FQGNSA come from the germline V gene. The CDR3 is made up of 14 amino acids. The junction had 6 bases not matched to a gene; V was cut back by 5 bases and J by 5 bases. The CDR3 coding sequence is TGTGCCAGCAGCACCTGGGACAGGGGCCACGAGCAGTACTTC. Protein product: CASSTWDRGHEQYF.

This clonotype has a count of ten or more. The chain couples TRBV11-2 to TRBJ2-7; the match to TRBD2 covers 13 bases. The CDR3 has 14 amino acids. V trimming: 6 bases; J trimming: 2 bases; junction bases outside the gene matches: 1. The V gene's germline CDR1 is SGHAT and CDR2 FQNNGV. The CDR3 protein is CASRLAGGTYEQYF. The CDR3 DNA sequence: TGTGCCAGCAGACTAGCGGGAGGGACCTACGAGCAGTACTTC.

There are many counts of this clonotype. The rearrangement uses TRBV20-1 and TRBJ2-7; D gene ambiguous. This CDR3 comprises 13 residues. Germline assignment: CDR1 DFQATT and CDR2 SNEGSKA (reference sequence). V was pared by 1 base and J by 6 bases, with 13 bases between. CDR3 sequence reads: CSARVPGSGEQYF. For the CDR3, the DNA is TGCAGTGCTAGAGTTCCGGGTTCGGGCGAGCAGTACTTC.

The rearrangement uses TRBV6-2 or TRBV6-3 and TRBJ2-2; the D gene is possibly TRBD2 (6 bases). The CDR3 length is 13 residues. Per the germline V gene, CDR1 is MNHEY and CDR2 is SVGEGT. V was shortened by 7 bases and J by 5 bases, with 11 bases between the two germline ends. CDR3 sequence reads: CASNRLVTGELFF. In DNA form, the CDR3 reads TGTGCCAGCAATAGACTAGTTACCGGGGAGCTGTTTTTT.

This chain joins TRBV11-3 and TRBJ2-7, with 10 bases that match TRBD1. Germline V gene lookup returns CDR1 SGHNT and CDR2 YENEEA. The CDR3 loop spans 16 amino acids. The J segment lost 5 bases and the V segment lost 3 bases, leaving 10 bases of the junction unmatched. In nucleotides, the CDR3 is TGTGCCAGCAGCTTTCCTCCGGGACAGGGGACGAACGAGCAGTACTTC. Its translation: CASSFPPGQGTNEQYF.

This clonotype was counted only a few times. The V gene is TRBV7-2, the J gene TRBJ1-2, with D hard to call. CDR1 SGHTA and CDR2 FQGNSA come from the germline V gene. V dropped 1 base and J dropped 1 base, with 10 bases sitting between them. The CDR3 has 15 residues. CDR3 residues: CASSLDSTVNYGYTF. CDR3 nucleotides: TGTGCCAGCAGCTTAGATTCAACAGTTAACTATGGCTACACCTTC.

The gene calls are TRBV24-1 and TRBJ2-5, with TRBD2 matching over 7 bases. The CDR3 runs to 16 residues. The V gene end was trimmed by 4 bases and the J gene end by 6 bases; junction bases not matched to a gene: 13. From germline, CDR1 is KGHDR and CDR2 SFDVKD. DNA of the CDR3: TGTGCCACCAGTGAGACTACCTGGACTAGGGGAAAGACCCAGTACTTC. Its translation is CATSETTWTRGKTQYF.

The gene calls are TRBV14 and TRBJ2-3; 15 bases match TRBD2. The length of the CDR3 is 18 residues. The V segment lost 2 bases and the J segment 1 base; nucleotides outside the gene matches: 4. The germline V gene has CDR1 SGHDN and CDR2 FVKESK. Written as DNA, the CDR3 is TGTGCCAGCAGCCAATCCGGACTAGCGGGGGGGGGCACAGATACGCAGTATTTT. Translated, it gives CASSQSGLAGGGTDTQYF.

The rearrangement links TRBV29-1 to TRBJ2-1; D remains ambiguous. Looked up from germline, CDR1 is SQVTM and CDR2 is ANQGSEA. This CDR3 has 13 residues. Trimming pared 7 bases from V and 8 bases from J, leaving 18 bases between. The DNA for the CDR3 is TGCAGCGGAAACCTACTCCGAGTCGATGAGCAGTTCTTC. This encodes CSGNLLRVDEQFF.

This clonotype was seen more than once but under ten times. The chain is built from TRBV9 and TRBJ2-7; 8 nucleotides match TRBD2. This CDR3 region has 15 residues. V was pared by 4 bases and J by 0 bases, with 6 bases of the junction left unmatched. The V gene's germline CDR1 is SGDLS and CDR2 YYNGEE. This chain's CDR3 is CASSHSGTRSYEQYF. Written as DNA, the CDR3 is TGTGCCAGCAGCCATAGCGGGACCCGCTCCTACGAGCAGTACTTC.

This clonotype was recorded many times. The gene calls are TRBV3-1 and TRBJ1-6; 8 positions agree with TRBD1. Germline CDR1 reads LGHDT; CDR2 reads YNNKEL (reference sequence). CDR3 length equals 16 residues. J was trimmed by 7 bases and V by 4 bases; bases with no gene match: 9. DNA of the CDR3: TGTGCCAGCAGCCCATCCTGGACAGGGAAGAATTCACCCCTCCACTTT. Translation gives CASSPSWTGKNSPLHF.

This clonotype turned up a few times. This chain connects TRBV12-3 or TRBV12-4 to TRBJ2-5; D gene unclear. Deletions cut 4 bases from V and 4 bases from J, with 7 bases between. The CDR3 is 12 residues long. The chain's CDR3 is CASSYEPETQYF. CDR3 sequence (DNA): TGTGCCAGCAGTTATGAACCAGAGACCCAGTACTTC.

In its sample, this clonotype was seen a few times. DNA of the CDR3: TGCGCCAGCAGCTTGGGTGGCTTTACGAACACCGGGGAGCTGTTTTTT. Translation gives CASSLGGFTNTGELFF. The chain carries TRBV5-1 and TRBJ2-2, with unresolved D. This CDR3 comprises 16 residues. In germline, CDR1 is SGHRS, CDR2 YFSETQ. Deletions cut 0 bases from V and 0 bases from J, with 9 bases between.

The CDR3 DNA reads TGCGCCAGCAGCCAAGATCCGGGACAAACTTATGGCTACACCTTC. Translating it yields CASSQDPGQTYGYTF. The J gene is TRBJ1-2, the V gene TRBV4-1, with D perhaps TRBD1 (6 bases). The CDR3 is made up of 15 amino acids. Germline V gene sequence: CDR1 MGHRA, CDR2 YSYEKL. V was pared by 0 bases and J by 5 bases, with 13 bases between.

This clonotype was seen a handful of times. The chain's CDR3 is CASLDLRSPLHF. CDR3 nucleotides: TGTGCCAGCTTAGATTTGCGGTCACCCCTCCACTTT. This rearrangement joins TRBV13 to TRBJ1-6; no clear D. The V end was cut by 8 bases, the J end by 10 bases, with 12 bases between. There are 12 residues in the CDR3. Germline V gene data show CDR1 as PRHDT and CDR2 as FYEKMQ (reference sequence).

This clonotype occurred a few times. The V and J genes are TRBV9 and TRBJ2-5; 8 nucleotides agree with TRBD2. The germline V gene encodes CDR1 SGDLS and CDR2 YYNGEE. The CDR3 spans 15 residues. With V trimmed by 4 bases and J by 5 bases, 10 bases remained unmatched. The CDR3 DNA is TGTGCCAGCAGCAGAGGTGCGGGAGGTCGGGAGACCCAGTACTTC. Its protein product is CASSRGAGGRETQYF.

In this sample, this clonotype turned up a few times. The chain couples TRBV28 to TRBJ1-4; D is ambiguous. The germline V gene has CDR1 MDHEN and CDR2 SYDVKM. The CDR3 is 15 residues long. V was cut by 6 bases and J by 5 bases, with 16 bases left in between. DNA of the CDR3: TGTGCCAGCAGGAAGGGCCCCCAATCCAATGAAAAACTGTTTTTT. It specifies CASRKGPQSNEKLFF.

Turning to this clonotype: A single base separates this from a much larger clone, so it may be a read error. The CDR3 nucleotides read TGTGCCAGCAGTGAGCCAGGTCAGCAAGAGACCAAGTACTTC. This sequence encodes CASSEPGQQETKYF. This rearrangement joins TRBV6-2 or TRBV6-3 to TRBJ2-5, with unresolved D. This CDR3 spans 14 amino acids. Germline CDR1 is MNHEY and CDR2 is SVGEGT.

This clonotype was recorded at least ten times. This chain joins TRBV30 and TRBJ2-2; no clear D gene. V was pared by 8 bases and J by 0 bases, with 10 bases between. The CDR3 is 13 amino acids. Germline CDR1 GTSNPN, CDR2 SVGIG (reference sequence). CDR3 region: CAGPVSNTGELFF. CDR3 DNA: TGTGCCGGGCCTGTTTCGAACACCGGGGAGCTGTTTTTT. Based on the CDR3 plus reference TRBV30 and TRBJ2-2, the full variable domain is SQTIHQWPATLVQPVGSPLSLECTVEGTSNPNLYWYRQAAGRGLQLLFYSVGIGQISSEVPQNLSASRPQDRQFILSSKKLLLSDSGFYLCAGPVSNTGELFFGEGSRLTVL.

This clonotype occurred many times. V gene TRBV18 combines with J gene TRBJ2-3, with a possible D match to TRBD1 (5 bases). V lost 0 bases and J 5 bases, leaving 12 bases between the germline ends. The CDR3 is made up of 15 amino acids. Per the germline V gene, CDR1 is KGHSH and CDR2 is LQKENI. The CDR3 sequence is CASSPPFQGGDTQYF. CDR3 sequence (DNA): TGTGCCAGCTCACCACCGTTTCAGGGTGGAGATACGCAGTATTTT.

The chain carries TRBV3-1 and TRBJ2-1; 14 positions match TRBD2. The CDR3 is 16 residues long. J gave up 8 bases and V 5 bases, and 8 bases lay outside the gene matches. Germline values: CDR1 LGHDT, CDR2 YNNKEL (reference sequence). CDR3 bases: TGTGCCAGCAGCGAGACTAGCGGGAGGGCCTCAGATGAGCAGTTCTTC. It yields the protein CASSETSGRASDEQFF.

There are many counts of this clonotype. The chain recombines TRBV20-1 with TRBJ2-5; TRBD2 agrees at 11 bases. This CDR3 is 13 amino acids long. Germline assignment: CDR1 DFQATT and CDR2 SNEGSKA (reference sequence). The DNA for the CDR3 is TGCAGAGTAGCGGGAGGGCCCCGCCAGACCCAGTACTTC. Encoded protein: CRVAGGPRQTQYF.

This clonotype was seen more than once but under ten times. The V gene is TRBV24-1, the J gene TRBJ2-4, with TRBD1 as a possible D gene (6 bases). V gave up 2 bases and J gave up 4 bases, with 14 bases separating them. This CDR3 is 16 amino acids long. Per the germline V gene, CDR1 is KGHDR and CDR2 is SFDVKD. The CDR3: CATSDSPKRGKNIQYF. CDR3 nucleotides: TGTGCCACCAGTGATTCCCCAAAGAGGGGGAAAAACATTCAGTACTTC.

The V call is TRBV24-1, the J call TRBJ2-3; D is undetermined. The CDR3 has 13 amino acids. CDR1 KGHDR and CDR2 SFDVKD come from the germline V gene. Trimming removed 9 bases from V and 4 bases from J, with 13 bases in between. In DNA form, the CDR3 reads TGTGCCACCGAAGGTCACGGGTCAGATACGCAGTATTTT. Protein product: CATEGHGSDTQYF.

In its sample, this clonotype was seen many times. J is TRBJ1-1 and V is TRBV3-1, with D unclear. The V and J ends lost 0 bases and 6 bases respectively, with 11 bases between them. Germline CDR1 is LGHDT and CDR2 is YNNKEL (reference sequence). This CDR3 spans 14 amino acids. As DNA, the CDR3 is TGTGCCAGCAGCCAAGATGGAGGGTACGCTGAAGCTTTCTTT. Translating gives CASSQDGGYAEAFF.

This clonotype came up many times. The genes are TRBV18 and TRBJ1-1; D unclear. In germline, CDR1 is KGHSH, CDR2 LQKENI. This CDR3 has 14 amino acids. Trimming took 3 bases from V and 1 from J, leaving 9 bases between them. The CDR3 loop reads CASSPRQPNTEAFF. Here the CDR3 DNA reads TGTGCCAGCTCACCGAGGCAGCCGAACACTGAAGCTTTCTTT.

The table lists this clonotype with a few counts. This sequence may be a read error, since a much larger clone differs from it by one base. Given the absence of the conserved phenylalanine or tryptophan at the CDR3 end, a read error is likely. The chain has TRBV28 and TRBJ2-5; no reliable D call. Germline V CDR1 and CDR2: MDHEN, SYDVKM. The CDR3 contains 15 residues. Trimming pared 3 bases from V and 4 bases from J, leaving 15 bases between. As DNA, the CDR3 is TGTGCCAGCAGTTTCCCCGGCCTGGGTGGAGAGACCCAGTACCTC. Translation gives CASSFPGLGGETQYL.

This clonotype was seen ten or more times. This chain connects TRBV18 to TRBJ1-5; TRBD1 is a possible D gene (6 bases). Deletions cut 11 bases from V and 3 bases from J, with 17 bases between. Germline V lookup: CDR1 KGHSH, CDR2 LQKENI. This CDR3 has 14 amino acids. CDR3 protein: CASSRGDNNQPQHF. DNA for the CDR3: TGTGCCTCCTCCCGGGGGGACAACAATCAGCCCCAGCATTTT.